Listed here are 27 T cell receptor beta chains from one sample, sequenced in a study of cytomegalovirus exposure and HLA in healthy donors. Primers included in the PCR were 60 Vbeta and 13 Jbeta primers. TCRdb's table, derived via immunoSEQ multiplex PCR, lists solely in-frame clones and lacks some. The sample lists about 94,000 clones, 6% to 9% occurring once. Sequenced sample: PBMCs. These receptors all stem from a man aged 45 to 65 in good health and CMV-seronegative.

There are a few counts of this clone. The genes are TRBV7-2 and TRBJ2-5; 14 positions match TRBD2. CDR1 and CDR2 from the germline V gene are SGHTA and FQGNSA. After removal of 5 bases from V and 5 bases from J, the junction contained 10 bases not matched to a gene. The CDR3 is made up of 17 amino acids. The CDR3 reads CASSPPGTSGRGETQYF. The CDR3 nucleotides read TGTGCCAGCAGCCCTCCCGGGACTAGCGGGAGAGGGGAGACCCAGTACTTC.

Sample share makes this clone medium-sized (0.01 to 0.1%). The sample has other DNA sequences that encode this CDR3 too. The CDR3 protein is CAFNLRGRCTDTQYF. The CDR3 region has the DNA TGTGCCTTCAATCTCAGGGGGCGATGCACAGATACGCAGTATTTT. The chain couples TRBV15 to TRBJ2-3, with 8 bases aligning to TRBD1. The CDR3 length is 15 residues. Germline loops: CDR1 LNHNV, CDR2 YYDKDF (reference sequence). Trimming at V came to 11 bases and at J to 1 base, leaving 11 bases not matched to a gene. The full variable domain, completed using reference TRBV15 and TRBJ2-3, is DAMVIQNPRYQVTQFGKPVTLSCSQTLNHNVMYWYQQKSSQAPKLLFHYYDKDFNNEADTPDNFQSRRPNTSFCFLDIRSPGLGDTAMYLCAFNLRGRCTDTQYFGPGTRLTVL.

This clone was counted a few times. The gene calls are TRBV19 and TRBJ1-1; maybe TRBD1 (6 bases). The CDR3 runs 16 residues. V gave up 5 bases and J gave up 0 bases, with 16 bases separating them. Germline CDR1 is LNHDA and CDR2 is SQIVND (reference sequence). CDR3 coding DNA: TGTGCCAGTAGTCTCCGGACAGCTCAAATGAACACTGAAGCTTTCTTT. It codes for CASSLRTAQMNTEAFF. The full variable domain, rest sourced from reference TRBV19 and TRBJ1-1, is DGGITQSPKYLFRKEGQNVTLSCEQNLNHDAMYWYRQDPGQGLRLIYYSQIVNDFQKGDIAEGYSVSREKKESFPLTVTSAQKNPTAFYLCASSLRTAQMNTEAFFGQGTRLTVV.

This clone was picked up a small number of times. V usage is TRBV2 and J usage is TRBJ1-1, with TRBD1 as a possible D gene (5 bases). V lost 10 bases to trimming and J lost 4 bases, with 19 bases between them. This CDR3 spans 14 amino acids. Germline assignment: CDR1 SNHLY and CDR2 FYNNEI. The CDR3 protein is CATGRGGIVTEAFF. CDR3 in DNA: TGTGCCACCGGCCGTGGGGGGATCGTCACTGAAGCTTTCTTT.

This clone was observed a few times. This chain uses TRBV7-2 with TRBJ2-7, with D perhaps TRBD2 (7 bases). Germline CDR1 is SGHTA and CDR2 is FQGNSA. V dropped 7 bases and J dropped 0 bases, with 16 bases sitting between them. CDR3 length: 15 residues. The CDR3 spells CASTPRGASSYEQYF. The CDR3 nucleotides read TGTGCCAGCACACCTCGGGGGGCAAGCTCCTACGAGCAGTACTTC.

This clone has more than one count but fewer than ten. The V gene is TRBV15, the J gene TRBJ2-1; no firm D call. CDR1 and CDR2 from the germline V gene are LNHNV and YYDKDF (reference sequence). The germline V and J ends were trimmed by 3 bases and 3 bases, with 6 bases remaining between them. CDR3 size: 13 residues. The CDR3: CATSRASYNEQFF. The CDR3 nucleotides read TGTGCCACCAGCAGGGCTAGCTACAATGAGCAGTTCTTC.

The chain has TRBV6-4 and TRBJ2-7, with TRBD1 matching 9 bases. The CDR3 totals 14 residues. Germline V CDR1 and CDR2: MRHNA, SNTAGT. Trimming took 6 bases from V and 4 from J; bases not matched to a gene: 7. The CDR3 DNA is TGTGCCAGCAGGTCCGGGACAGGGATGTACGAGCAGTACTTC. Protein product: CASRSGTGMYEQYF.

The chain is built from TRBV25-1 and TRBJ2-5; TRBD1 matches at 9 bases. The CDR3 loop spans 14 amino acids. Germline CDR1 and CDR2: MGHDK and SYGVNS. J was trimmed by 2 bases and V by 8 bases; bases with no gene match: 6. DNA for the CDR3: TGTGCCAGCGGGACAGGGCTTCTTCAAGAGACCCAGTACTTC. Translated, it gives CASGTGLLQETQYF.

This clone has more than one count but fewer than ten. The chain links TRBV5-1 to TRBJ1-4; 12 bases are a match to TRBD1. With V trimmed by 4 bases and J by 3 bases, 7 bases remained unmatched. The CDR3 runs 17 residues. From germline, CDR1 is SGHRS and CDR2 YFSETQ. The DNA of the CDR3 is TGCGCCAGCAGCCTCGGGACAGGGGGCAAAGCTAATGAAAAACTGTTTTTT. This codes for CASSLGTGGKANEKLFF.

The J gene is TRBJ1-1, the V gene TRBV15, with 8 bases aligning to TRBD1. Per germline, CDR1 LNHNV and CDR2 YYDKDF (reference sequence). CDR3 length equals 16 residues. The V gene end was trimmed by 0 bases and the J gene end by 3 bases; junction bases not matched to a gene: 6. CDR3 coding DNA: TGTGCCACCAGCAGAGACAGGGGGCAAGGTTACACTGAAGCTTTCTTT. Its translation: CATSRDRGQGYTEAFF.

This clone has a handful of counts. The chain employs TRBV5-4 and TRBJ2-5; D unresolved. Germline lookup yields CDR1 SGHNT and CDR2 YYREEE (reference sequence). The CDR3 length is 12 residues. V lost 2 bases to trimming and J lost 5 bases, with 7 bases between them. The CDR3: CASSLPRETQYF. CDR3 in DNA: TGTGCCAGCAGCTTACCACGGGAGACCCAGTACTTC.

This clone was seen a handful of times. This chain links TRBV6-5 with TRBJ2-5; tentatively, D is TRBD1 (6 bases). The CDR3 is 14 amino acids. The germline CDR1 and CDR2 sequences are MNHEY and SVGAGI. Trimming cost V 6 bases and J 5 bases, with 16 bases left between them. The CDR3 DNA sequence: TGTGCCAGCAGAGAGGACAGCCTTATGGAGACCCAGTACTTC. It is translated as CASREDSLMETQYF.

The chain joins TRBV28 to TRBJ2-4; 10 positions match TRBD2. CDR1 MDHEN and CDR2 SYDVKM come from the germline V gene. V shed 4 bases, J shed 6 bases, and the junction held 9 bases outside the gene matches. CDR3 length: 16 residues. This CDR3 is CASSSSSGSGGNIQYF. The CDR3 nucleotides read TGTGCCAGCAGTTCATCTAGCGGGAGCGGTGGAAACATTCAGTACTTC. Full variable domain (rest looked up from reference TRBV28 and TRBJ2-4): DVKVTQSSRYLVKRTGEKVFLECVQDMDHENMFWYRQDPGLGLRLIYFSYDVKMKEKGDIPEGYSVSREKKERFSLILESASTNQTSMYLCASSSSSGSGGNIQYFGAGTRLSVL.

This clone turned up a few times. V is TRBV28 and J is TRBJ2-5; tentatively, D is TRBD2 (5 bases). Trimming cost V 8 bases and J 3 bases, with 13 bases left between them. The V gene's germline CDR1 is MDHEN and CDR2 SYDVKM. This CDR3 is built from 13 residues. The CDR3 DNA is TGTGCCAGCTCCTCGGTGGGAGAAGAGACCCAGTACTTC. Its protein is CASSSVGEETQYF.

This clone was picked up a small number of times. The chain couples TRBV18 to TRBJ2-3; TRBD1 matches at 11 bases. The J segment lost 5 bases and the V segment lost 1 base, leaving 5 bases of the junction unmatched. This CDR3 region has 16 residues. From germline, CDR1 is KGHSH and CDR2 LQKENI. CDR3 in DNA: TGTGCCAGCTCACCACGTGGGACAGGGGGGAAAGATACGCAGTATTTT. This translates into CASSPRGTGGKDTQYF.

This clone was counted between two and nine times. The V and J genes are TRBV9 and TRBJ1-3; perhaps TRBD1 as D (5 bases). Between the trimmed V and J ends, which lost 4 bases and 0 bases, there was a span of 14 bases. The CDR3 totals 16 residues. Germline CDR1 SGDLS, CDR2 YYNGEE. In DNA form, the CDR3 reads TGTGCCAGCAGCTTCCGGGACTTGAGCTCTGGAAACACCATATATTTT. It encodes CASSFRDLSSGNTIYF.

The J gene is TRBJ1-5, the V gene TRBV28; perhaps TRBD1 as D (6 bases). Germline CDR1 and CDR2: MDHEN and SYDVKM. CDR3 length equals 13 residues. Deletions cut 9 bases from V and 3 bases from J, with 12 bases between. CDR3 sequence: CASFTGINQPQHF. CDR3 nucleotides: TGTGCCAGTTTTACAGGGATCAATCAGCCCCAGCATTTT.

This clone was detected only a few times. The chain uses TRBV10-3 and TRBJ1-2; D might be TRBD1 (5 bases). Germline CDR1 and CDR2: ENHRY and SYGVKD. The germline V and J ends were trimmed by 0 bases and 7 bases, with 12 bases remaining between them. This CDR3 has 14 residues. CDR3 residues: CAISESGQVGGYTF. In nucleotides, the CDR3 is TGTGCCATCAGTGAGTCGGGGCAAGTCGGTGGCTACACCTTC.

This clone was seen a handful of times. DNA of the CDR3: TGTGCCATCAGGTCGGACAGGGGGTCGACTGAGGGTGGCTACACCTTC. Its protein is CAIRSDRGSTEGGYTF. The chain combines TRBV10-3 with TRBJ1-2, with 10 bases identical to TRBD1. Germline assignment: CDR1 ENHRY and CDR2 SYGVKD. With 6 bases clipped from V and 7 bases from J, the junction kept 14 bases outside the gene matches. The length of the CDR3 is 16 residues.

The rearrangement uses TRBV18 and TRBJ1-1; weak D call: TRBD1 (6 bases). This CDR3 contains 14 residues. V was cut by 4 bases and J by 3 bases, with 12 bases left in between. The germline V gene has CDR1 KGHSH and CDR2 LQKENI. DNA for the CDR3: TGTGCCAGCTCACAGCGGGGGCTTGACACTGAAGCTTTCTTT. Amino acids: CASSQRGLDTEAFF.

This clone was detected only a few times. The chain is built from TRBV27 and TRBJ2-1, with no clear D. Trimming cost V 0 bases and J 3 bases, with 6 bases left between them. This CDR3 is 14 amino acids long. Germline V gene sequence: CDR1 MNHEY, CDR2 SMNVEV (reference sequence). The CDR3 loop reads CASSLSRHYNEQFF. The CDR3 bases are TGTGCCAGCAGTTTATCGAGGCACTACAATGAGCAGTTCTTC.

The chain carries TRBV19 and TRBJ1-1; 8 bases fit TRBD1. This CDR3 has 15 amino acids. J was trimmed by 2 bases and V by 5 bases; bases with no gene match: 7. The germline CDR1 and CDR2 sequences are LNHDA and SQIVND (reference sequence). CDR3 amino acids: CASSWTDRVNTEAFF. The CDR3 region has the DNA TGTGCCAGTAGTTGGACGGACAGGGTCAACACTGAAGCTTTCTTT.

The gene calls are TRBV19 and TRBJ2-5; TRBD1 is a possible D gene (6 bases). Trimming took off 8 bases at V and 5 bases at J, with 15 bases between the two ends. Germline V gene sequence: CDR1 LNHDA, CDR2 SQIVND (reference sequence). The CDR3 consists of 13 residues. Here the CDR3 reads CASGRGRGETQYF. CDR3 DNA: TGTGCCAGTGGAAGGGGGAGAGGGGAGACCCAGTACTTC.

This clone was seen only a few times. The chain employs TRBV25-1 and TRBJ2-1; TRBD2 aligns across 9 bases. Germline trimming cut 5 bases from V and 2 bases from J; bases unmatched to any gene: 4. Per the germline V gene, CDR1 is MGHDK and CDR2 is SYGVNS. The CDR3 is 15 residues long. The CDR3 spells CASSIAGAPYNEQFF. CDR3 nucleotide sequence: TGTGCCAGCAGTATAGCGGGGGCCCCCTACAATGAGCAGTTCTTC.

V usage is TRBV18 and J usage is TRBJ1-4; TRBD1 agrees at 7 bases. V was clipped by 4 bases and J by 4 bases; unmatched bases: 9. Germline V gene lookup returns CDR1 KGHSH and CDR2 LQKENI. This CDR3 spans 16 amino acids. This chain's CDR3 is CASSRTVRQGNEKLFF. CDR3 coding DNA: TGTGCCAGCTCACGAACGGTGAGACAGGGTAATGAAAAACTGTTTTTT.

This clone was observed a few times. The gene calls are TRBV7-8 and TRBJ1-5; 7 bases fit TRBD1. CDR3 length: 16 residues. The germline CDR1 and CDR2 sequences are SGHVS and FQNEAQ. J lost 4 bases, V lost 6 bases, and 12 bases had no gene match. The CDR3 nucleotides read TGTGCCAGCAGTCCTACATTCGGGACAGTTAATCAGCCCCAGCATTTT. Translation: CASSPTFGTVNQPQHF.

This chain joins TRBV5-1 and TRBJ2-7; 9 nucleotides align to TRBD2. In germline, CDR1 is SGHRS, CDR2 YFSETQ. V trimming: 1 base; J trimming: 2 bases; junction bases outside the gene matches: 7. This CDR3 contains 16 residues. The CDR3 nucleotides are TGCGCCAGCAGCTTGTTACTAGCGGGTGGGGCCTACGAGCAGTACTTC. It codes for CASSLLLAGGAYEQYF.